This T cell receptor (beta chain) was observed in a study of beta chain features in type 1 diabetes. Overall study results and limits: TCRB CDR3s from Type 1 diabetes patients were moderately but significantly shorter in all four CD4+ subsets.

All of the isolated RNA was reverse transcribed, so expressed TCRB transcripts were sequenced. Method: immunoSEQ multiplex PCR; TCRdb's copy keeps in-frame clones and lacks some. Among about 53,000 clones listed, around 60% were seen once. Via the markers CD45RO/CCR7/CD25/CD127/CD95/CD27, stem cell-like memory, regulatory, central memory and naive CD4+ cells were sorted. This clone was detected only a few times. Its antigen is as yet unknown. The sample was stem cell memory CD4+ T cells from blood. This sequence was found in a woman aged 25 to 39 with type 1 diabetes.

CDR3 region: CSVGQPGNTGELFF. The CDR3 region has the DNA TGCAGCGTCGGACAGCCGGGGAACACCGGGGAGCTGTTTTTT. The V gene is TRBV29-1, the J gene TRBJ2-2; weak D call: TRBD1 (6 bases). This CDR3 contains 14 residues. Trimming removed 6 bases at V and 1 base at J, with 12 bases between. The V gene's germline CDR1 is SQVTM and CDR2 ANQGSEA.